The TCR beta chain described here comes from a study of cytomegalovirus exposure and HLA in healthy donors. Primers: 60 Vbeta forward and 13 Jbeta reverse. The assay was immunoSEQ multiplex PCR, and TCRdb's table has in-frame clones only and misses some. The sample holds 120,000 or so clones, 75% to 90% seen once. This clone occurred a few times. Its antigen is not known. The study's findings and limits: Versus the approximately 670-donor mean, an Asian-associated ancestry cluster reportedly showed fewer N-insertions in a later analysis. Reportedly, cytomegalovirus status was diagnosed with high sensitivity and specificity. According to the study, 160 or so TCR beta chains were cytomegalovirus-associated. Later work found that TCR association rates differed between HLA loci; DRB1 had the most and HLA-C the fewest.

V shed 4 bases, J shed 6 bases, and the junction held 5 bases outside the gene matches. Germline V gene sequence: CDR1 SEHNR, CDR2 FQNEAQ (reference sequence). This CDR3 contains 15 residues. The sequence came from a male donor in good health and CMV-seronegative. The specimen sequenced was PBMCs. The V gene is TRBV7-9, the J gene TRBJ2-1, with TRBD2 identical over 11 bases. This CDR3 reads CASSSRLAGSNEQFF. The DNA of the CDR3 is TGTGCCAGCAGCTCTCGACTAGCGGGGAGCAATGAGCAGTTCTTC.